The 13 T cell receptor beta chains given below trace back to one sample, sequenced in a study of tumor-infiltrating lymphocytes in primary liver carcinoma. Total RNA and DNA came together from about 21-30 mg of bulk tissue without cell sorting. Reverse transcription of 500 ng total RNA with a constant-region primer produced TCR beta cDNA. Sequencing libraries for TCR beta derived from three nested multiplex PCR rounds that used slightly modified ARM-PCR. A C-beta reverse primer and TRBV1-TRBV30 forward primers served in each of the first two PCR rounds, at about 10 cycles apiece. From the multiplex PCR reads, TCRdb called clonotypes with MiXCR, one entry per CDR3 protein. The profile shows fewer than 250,000 distinct CDR3 sequences, around four fifths of them singletons. Sequenced sample: tumor tissue from primary liver carcinoma. The receptor source for this set is a man aged 35 to 55 with primary liver carcinoma and hepatitis B virus infection.

The rearrangement joins TRBV11-1 to TRBJ2-4, with TRBD2 matching over 9 bases. The J segment lost 2 bases and the V segment lost 3 bases, leaving 8 bases of the junction unmatched. Germline CDR1 and CDR2: SGHAT and FQDESV (reference sequence). The CDR3 length is 17 residues. The CDR3 loop reads CASSFPGTSRSKNIQYF. The CDR3 region has the DNA TGTGCCAGCAGCTTCCCAGGGACTAGCAGATCCAAAAACATTCAGTACTTC.

On this clonotype itself: One end of the junction varies from germline; a read error may be responsible. In DNA, the CDR3 is TGTGCTAGCAGCTCCCCGGGACTAGGGGGAGTGGATATGCAGTATTTT. Its protein product is CASSSPGLGGVDMQYF. The chain is built from TRBV11-2 and TRBJ2-3; 8 positions match TRBD2. Germline values: CDR1 SGHAT, CDR2 FQNNGV. There are 16 residues in the CDR3.

This clonotype is medium-sized in the sample. This rearrangement joins TRBV12-3 or TRBV12-4 to TRBJ2-5, with D hard to call. The CDR3 totals 13 residues. V gave up 2 bases and J gave up 4 bases, with 8 bases separating them. The CDR3: CASSLIVGETQYF. CDR3 DNA: TGTGCCAGCAGTTTAATAGTGGGAGAGACCCAGTACTTC.

Turning to this clonotype: The junction departs from the called germline gene at one end, perhaps through a read error. V and J are TRBV4-3 and TRBJ2-1; no definite D call. The CDR3 totals 17 residues. In germline, CDR1 is LGHNA, CDR2 YSLEER. CDR3 amino acids: CASGQGIGDLTYNEQFF. The CDR3 nucleotides read TGCGCCAGCGGCCAAGGGATCGGTGACCTTACCTACAATGAGCAGTTCTTC.

The chain carries TRBV6-4 and TRBJ2-1; 8 nucleotides align to TRBD1. Germline V gene lookup returns CDR1 MRHNA and CDR2 SNTAGT. This CDR3 spans 15 amino acids. With 9 bases clipped from V and 0 bases from J, the junction kept 7 bases outside the gene matches. This CDR3 is CASSKTGGSYNEQFF. In nucleotides, the CDR3 is TGTGCCAGTAGTAAAACAGGGGGCTCCTACAATGAGCAGTTCTTC.

A word on this clonotype: As the CDR3 is not closed by the conserved phenylalanine or tryptophan, this likely results from a read error. J is TRBJ2-1 and V is TRBV29-1, with TRBD2 matching 8 bases. The trim removed 3 bases at V and 10 bases at J, leaving 14 bases unmatched. The CDR3 spans 15 residues. The germline V gene encodes CDR1 SQVTM and CDR2 ANQGSEA. The CDR3 is CSVDGTSGRAWEQFV. CDR3 DNA: TGCAGCGTTGACGGGACTAGTGGGAGGGCATGGGAGCAGTTCGTC.

The count of this clonotype is one. A read error may account for a junction end that differs from germline. The chain has TRBV11-2 and TRBJ1-4; TRBD1 is a possible D gene (5 bases). The CDR3 loop spans 15 amino acids. Germline-derived CDR1 and CDR2 are SGHAT and FQNNGV. The CDR3 region is CASGLDPTGVKKLFF. The DNA for the CDR3 is TGTGCCAGCGGCTTAGACCCGACGGGGGTTAAAAAACTGTTTTTT.

In the case of this clonotype: A read error may account for a junction end that differs from germline. The chain links TRBV2 to TRBJ2-2; D is possibly TRBD1 or TRBD2 (5 bases each). Looked up from germline, CDR1 is SNHLY and CDR2 is FYNNEI. This CDR3 contains 15 residues. The chain's CDR3 is CASSSTVSNTGELFF. The CDR3 region has the DNA TGTGCCAGCAGCTCGACAGTCTCGAACACCGGGGAGTTGTTTTTT. Using reference TRBV2 and TRBJ2-2 for the parts outside the CDR3, the full variable domain is EPEVTQTPSHQVTQMGQEVILRCVPISNHLYFYWYRQILGQKVEFLVSFYNNEISEKSEIFDDQFSVERPDGSNFTLKIRSTKLEDSAMYFCASSSTVSNTGELFFGEGSRLTVL.

Of note for this clonotype: This CDR3 fails to terminate in the conserved phenylalanine or tryptophan, so it likely reflects a read error. The rearrangement joins TRBV19 to TRBJ2-2; D might be TRBD2 (6 bases). V dropped 6 bases and J dropped 7 bases, with 18 bases sitting between them. CDR1 is LNHDA and CDR2 is SQIVND in the germline V gene (reference sequence). The CDR3 is 15 residues long. CDR3 amino acids: CASRFVGGRVGELFH. CDR3 in DNA: TGTGCCAGTAGGTTCGTGGGAGGTCGGGTCGGGGAGCTGTTTCAT.

Only one count was recorded for this clonotype. The chain joins TRBV12-3 or TRBV12-4 to TRBJ2-3, with a tentative D call TRBD2 (6 bases). This CDR3 has 13 amino acids. V dropped 7 bases and J dropped 0 bases, with 8 bases sitting between them. CDR3 nucleotides: TGTGCCAGCATTACTAGCAGCACAGATACGCAGTATTTT. Translated, it gives CASITSSTDTQYF.

As to this clonotype: A junction end diverges from the germline sequence, so it may reflect a read error. V gene TRBV6-2 or TRBV6-3 combines with J gene TRBJ2-1, with D possibly being TRBD2 (6 bases). The CDR3 is 15 residues long. Germline CDR1 reads MNHEY; CDR2 reads SVGEGT. DNA for the CDR3: TGTACCAGCACGAAAAAGGCGGGACTCTACAATGAGCAGTTCTTC. Translated, it gives CTSTKKAGLYNEQFF.

Turning to this clonotype: No conserved phenylalanine or tryptophan is present at the end of the CDR3, so a read error is the likely explanation. V usage is TRBV7-8 and J usage is TRBJ1-6; possible D gene TRBD1, 5 bases. The V end lost 7 bases, the J end lost 9 bases, and 16 bases lay between the germline ends. Germline-derived CDR1 and CDR2 are SGHVS and FQNEAQ. This CDR3 has 14 amino acids. CDR3 nucleotides: TGTGCCAGCATCTTCACAGGATACGGTTCACCCCTCCACTTA. Protein sequence: CASIFTGYGSPLHL.

The CDR3 protein is CASSLTGATGNTIYF. CDR3 nucleotides: TGCGCCAGCAGTCTTACAGGGGCTACTGGAAACACCATATATTTT. The V gene is TRBV4-1, the J gene TRBJ1-3; 7 bases are shared with TRBD1. Germline V gives CDR1 MGHRA, CDR2 YSYEKL. The CDR3 is made up of 15 amino acids. J lost 2 bases, V lost 6 bases, and 7 bases had no gene match.